The 8 T cell receptor beta chains given below trace back to one sample, sequenced in a study of blood T cell repertoires in COVID-19. Using immunoSEQ multiplex PCR, the repertoire was profiled, and TCRdb retains in-frame clones only, with some absent. The data hold 83,000 or so clones, with 77% observed a single time. The specimen sequenced was peripheral blood. The receptors were gathered from an elderly woman with acute or convalescent COVID-19.

The J gene is TRBJ1-6, the V gene TRBV18, with D possibly matching TRBD1 (6 bases). This CDR3 comprises 15 residues. In germline, CDR1 is KGHSH, CDR2 LQKENI. V was clipped by 3 bases and J by 7 bases, with 13 bases between them. As DNA, the CDR3 is TGTGCCAGCTCACCCCAGGACAGTCGGAATTCACCCCTCCACTTT. It codes for CASSPQDSRNSPLHF.

In this sample, this clone turned up once. This rearrangement joins TRBV28 to TRBJ2-7; maybe TRBD2 (6 bases). Per germline, CDR1 MDHEN and CDR2 SYDVKM. V lost 8 bases and J lost 2, with 10 bases in between. The CDR3 has 12 amino acids. CDR3 in DNA: TGTGCCAGCCGGGAGTCTACCTACGAGCAGTACTTC. It codes for CASRESTYEQYF.

V and J are TRBV5-1 and TRBJ1-6; 9 positions match TRBD1. CDR1 SGHRS and CDR2 YFSETQ come from the germline V gene. The CDR3 sequence is 15 residues long. Losses at the gene ends were 4 bases for V and 5 bases for J; bases not matched to a gene: 4. The CDR3 here is CASSPRTGDNSPLHF. As DNA, the CDR3 is TGCGCCAGCAGCCCAAGGACAGGGGATAATTCACCCCTCCACTTT. Supplemented by reference TRBV5-1 and TRBJ1-6, the full variable domain reads KAGVTQTPRYLIKTRGQQVTLSCSPISGHRSVSWYQQTPGQGLQFLFEYFSETQRNKGNFPGRFSGRQFSNSRSEMNVSTLELGDSALYLCASSPRTGDNSPLHFGNGTRLTVT.

This clone was picked up one time. This chain uses TRBV28 with TRBJ2-3; D possibly corresponds to TRBD2 (5 bases). Trimming stripped 2 bases from V and 0 bases from J, with 12 bases between. There are 16 residues in the CDR3. Germline V gene lookup returns CDR1 MDHEN and CDR2 SYDVKM. The CDR3 is CASSLEGAASTDTQYF. The DNA for the CDR3 is TGTGCCAGCAGTTTAGAGGGCGCGGCTAGCACAGATACGCAGTATTTT.

This chain links TRBV5-1 with TRBJ1-2, with 10 bases matching TRBD1. The CDR3 contains 16 residues. V trimming: 0 bases; J trimming: 3 bases; junction bases outside the gene matches: 5. From germline, CDR1 is SGHRS and CDR2 YFSETQ. The CDR3 bases are TGCGCCAGCAGCTTGGCCCCGGGACAGGGGTACTATGGCTACACCTTC. The encoded protein is CASSLAPGQGYYGYTF.

This clone has only a few counts. The chain recombines TRBV12-3 or TRBV12-4 with TRBJ1-2; tentatively, D is TRBD1 (6 bases). Between the trimmed V and J ends, which lost 1 base and 13 bases, there was a span of 16 bases. This CDR3 region has 13 residues. CDR3 in amino acids: CASSLGNRVWATF. CDR3 in DNA: TGTGCCAGCAGTTTAGGGAACAGGGTTTGGGCCACCTTC.

The rearrangement uses TRBV6-5 and TRBJ1-3, with a tentative D call TRBD1 (6 bases). Trimming took off 6 bases at V and 0 bases at J, with 12 bases between the two ends. CDR3 length: 15 residues. The germline CDR1 and CDR2 sequences are MNHEY and SVGAGI. CDR3 in amino acids: CASSLGAYSGNTIYF. The CDR3 DNA follows: TGTGCCAGCAGCCTGGGGGCTTACTCTGGAAACACCATATATTTT.

This chain connects TRBV3-1 (or the pseudogene TRBV3-2) to TRBJ1-2; D is possibly TRBD1 (6 bases). The CDR3 consists of 14 residues. Per germline, CDR1 LGHDT and CDR2 YNNKEL (reference sequence). Trimming left V 5 bases short and J 7 bases short, with 17 bases between. The CDR3 coding sequence is TGTGCCAGCAGCTCTCGACAGGCGGGGGGTGGCTACACCTTC. This sequence encodes CASSSRQAGGGYTF.